This T cell receptor (beta chain) was documented in a study of vaccination effects on CD4 cells after COVID-19. At the level of the study: The median interval between the second dose and post-vaccine sampling was 72 days. Regarding the study as a whole: Clones that were induced by infection or by vaccine showed marked contraction late after vaccination.

The V end was cut by 6 bases, the J end by 8 bases, with 13 bases between. CDR3 length: 13 residues. For this clone: No antigen is known for it.

Sequencing followed a ViraFEST assay step that expanded antigen-specific CD4+ T cells with viral peptide pools. When less than 11 days of culture had elapsed, CD4+ T cells were isolated. Everyone in the study got two shots of either the BNT162b2 or mRNA-1273 vaccine. The healthy vaccine recipients, who had no prior SARS-CoV-2 infection, showed negative nucleocapsid antibodies. The researchers cultured some 2 million PBMC per well with about 10 IU/ml IL-2 and roughly 10 ug/ml peptides. Sequenced by immunoSEQ multiplex PCR; TCRdb stores in-frame clones only, minus some. This table holds tens of thousands of clones, 55% to 85% found once.

This specimen consisted of CD4+ T cells from PBMCs cultured with HCoV-229E spike peptides, obtained after COVID-19 vaccination. This receptor was taken from a human donor who received a COVID-19 vaccine. The chain carries TRBV12-3 or TRBV12-4 and TRBJ2-2; D is possibly TRBD1 or TRBD2 (5 bases each). CDR3 in amino acids: CASRGPLEGELFF. DNA of the CDR3: TGTGCCAGCAGGGGACCCCTGGAGGGGGAGCTGTTTTTT.